This TCR beta chain was documented in a study of blood T cell repertoires in COVID-19. Germline CDR1 reads SNHLY; CDR2 reads FYNNEI. This CDR3 comprises 13 residues. V was trimmed by 4 bases and J by 6 bases, leaving 12 bases between them. Original processing methods: Estimated nucleated cell counts came from reference gene primer amplification. Generated by immunoSEQ multiplex PCR, the TCRdb table keeps only in-frame clones and is missing some. V, J and clone size were drawn from that table, and D and trimming were deduced from the DNA. The sample lists under 50,000 clones, 80% to 95% occurring once.

The sequencing input was peripheral blood. This receptor was taken from a man aged 55 to 70 with COVID-19, enrolled during active disease. The chain couples TRBV2 to TRBJ1-2, with D possibly matching TRBD1 (5 bases). CDR3 bases: TGTGCCAGCAGTGTCCTAGGGGAAAATGGCTACACCTTC. Protein product: CASSVLGENGYTF.